This is a list of T cell receptor beta chains from one sample in a study of identical twins. TCRdb passed the 5' RACE reads through MiXCR, listing each CDR3 protein once. The table lists about 300,000 distinct CDR3 sequences, 12% of them singletons. The sample was also reused in another study, on yellow fever vaccine responses in identical twins.

The sequenced material came from CD8+ T cells sorted from blood. Every receptor here comes from a woman in her late teens or twenties in good health. Each CDR3 is given with its conserved first and last residue. The order of the fields is D gene, clone size, J gene, V gene, CDR3 DNA, CDR3 protein. A D gene is named only where the DNA matches it firmly. Size values are once, few and many counts, or a class for expanded clones, and some rows have none.

d_call: NA
clone_size: NA
j_call: TRBJ2-2
v_call: TRBV9
cdr3_nt: TGTGCCAGCAGTCCTACCCCCTCCGGGGAGCTGTTTTTT
cdr3_aa: CASSPTPSGELFF

d_call: TRBD2
clone_size: NA
j_call: TRBJ2-7
v_call: TRBV5-1
cdr3_nt: TGCGCCAGCAGCTTGGCCCCATTACGGGAGGGACCCTACGAGCAGTACTTC
cdr3_aa: CASSLAPLREGPYEQYF

d_call: TRBD2
clone_size: NA
j_call: TRBJ2-1
v_call: TRBV6-4
cdr3_nt: TGTGCCAGCAGTGCCTCAGGACTAGCGGGAGGGGCGACATACAATGAGCAGTTCTTC
cdr3_aa: CASSASGLAGGATYNEQFF

d_call: TRBD1
clone_size: few
j_call: TRBJ2-7
v_call: TRBV6-5
cdr3_nt: TGTGCCAGCAGTTACGGGACAGGGGTCGGCGAGCAGTACTTC
cdr3_aa: CASSYGTGVGEQYF

d_call: NA
clone_size: few
j_call: TRBJ2-1
v_call: TRBV20-1
cdr3_nt: TGCAGTGCTAGAGATCATATTGTGCGGGACGTCAAGGTGGGCTCCTACAATGAGCAGTTCTTC
cdr3_aa: CSARDHIVRDVKVGSYNEQFF

d_call: NA
clone_size: NA
j_call: TRBJ1-5
v_call: TRBV27
cdr3_nt: TGTGCCAGCAGTTTATCAGCTGGAAATCCCCAGCATTTT
cdr3_aa: CASSLSAGNPQHF

d_call: NA
clone_size: many
j_call: TRBJ2-3
v_call: TRBV12-3/TRBV12-4
cdr3_nt: TGTGCCAGCAGTTTGGAGTCGTTGCTCCTATTGGATACGCAGTATTTT
cdr3_aa: CASSLESLLLLDTQYF

d_call: TRBD1
clone_size: NA
j_call: TRBJ2-7
v_call: TRBV28
cdr3_nt: TGTGCCAGCAGTCCCAGACGGACAGGGTCTTACGAGCAGTACTTC
cdr3_aa: CASSPRRTGSYEQYF

d_call: NA
clone_size: NA
j_call: TRBJ1-5
v_call: TRBV12-5
cdr3_nt: TGTGCTAGTGCCCTGGGGCACAAGACCACCTTTTATAGCAATCAGCCCCAGCATTTT
cdr3_aa: CASALGHKTTFYSNQPQHF

d_call: TRBD1
clone_size: many
j_call: TRBJ1-1
v_call: TRBV12-3/TRBV12-4
cdr3_nt: TGTGCCAGCAGTTTAGAGGACAGGGGGCTCGGCACTGAAGCTTTCTTT
cdr3_aa: CASSLEDRGLGTEAFF

d_call: TRBD2
clone_size: NA
j_call: TRBJ2-3
v_call: TRBV7-9
cdr3_nt: TGTGCCAGCAGTCTTGTACTGAGCGGGAGGGGAGATACGCAGTATTTT
cdr3_aa: CASSLVLSGRGDTQYF

d_call: TRBD2
clone_size: few
j_call: TRBJ2-7
v_call: TRBV20-1
cdr3_nt: TGCAGTGCTCCCGCCCTAGCGGGGACCTACGAGCAGTACTTC
cdr3_aa: CSAPALAGTYEQYF

d_call: NA
clone_size: NA
j_call: TRBJ2-2
v_call: TRBV29-1
cdr3_nt: TGCAGCGTCGACCTGGCCGGGGAGCTGTTTTTT
cdr3_aa: CSVDLAGELFF

d_call: NA
clone_size: NA
j_call: TRBJ2-2
v_call: TRBV4-2
cdr3_nt: TGTGCCAGCAGCCAAGCGTGGACAGAGGCCGGGGAGCTGTTTTTT
cdr3_aa: CASSQAWTEAGELFF

d_call: TRBD2
clone_size: few
j_call: TRBJ2-7
v_call: TRBV20-1
cdr3_nt: TGCAGTGTCGAGACTAGCGGGAGCTCCTACGAGCAGTACTTC
cdr3_aa: CSVETSGSSYEQYF

d_call: TRBD1
clone_size: NA
j_call: TRBJ2-1
v_call: TRBV28
cdr3_nt: TGTGCCAGCAGTTTATTTTGGGACAGGGCAAATGAGCAGTTCTTC
cdr3_aa: CASSLFWDRANEQFF

d_call: TRBD1
clone_size: few
j_call: TRBJ2-5
v_call: TRBV5-6
cdr3_nt: TGTGCCAGCAGCCCCCCTGAAGGGGACAGCGGTGGGACCCAGTACTTC
cdr3_aa: CASSPPEGDSGGTQYF

d_call: TRBD2
clone_size: NA
j_call: TRBJ2-1
v_call: TRBV7-9
cdr3_nt: TGTGCCAGCAGCGGGACTAGCTTGGATGAGCAGTTCTTC
cdr3_aa: CASSGTSLDEQFF

d_call: NA
clone_size: few
j_call: TRBJ2-2
v_call: TRBV20-1
cdr3_nt: TGCAGTGTGGAGGAGAACACCGGGGAGCTGTTTTTT
cdr3_aa: CSVEENTGELFF

d_call: TRBD1
clone_size: few
j_call: TRBJ2-3
v_call: TRBV14
cdr3_nt: TGTGCCAGCAGCAACGACAGGGGTTGGGCAGATACGCAGTATTTT
cdr3_aa: CASSNDRGWADTQYF

d_call: NA
clone_size: many
j_call: TRBJ2-3
v_call: TRBV12-3/TRBV12-4
cdr3_nt: TGTGCCAGCAGTACATCCGGGACTCAGGCAGATACGCAGTATTTT
cdr3_aa: CASSTSGTQADTQYF

d_call: NA
clone_size: NA
j_call: TRBJ1-3
v_call: TRBV7-6
cdr3_nt: TGTGCCAGCAGCTTAGACCCCGGAAACACCATATATTTT
cdr3_aa: CASSLDPGNTIYF

d_call: NA
clone_size: NA
j_call: TRBJ2-5
v_call: TRBV28
cdr3_nt: TGTGCCACGAAAACAGGGTACCAAGAGACCCAGTACTTC
cdr3_aa: CATKTGYQETQYF

d_call: NA
clone_size: NA
j_call: TRBJ2-7
v_call: TRBV2
cdr3_nt: TGTGTCGACTTAGGGGCAGAGAATTCCTACGAGCAGTACTTC
cdr3_aa: CVDLGAENSYEQYF

d_call: NA
clone_size: few
j_call: TRBJ2-3
v_call: TRBV12-3/TRBV12-4
cdr3_nt: TGTGCCAGCAGAAACTCAGGGGTCACAGATACGCAGTATTTT
cdr3_aa: CASRNSGVTDTQYF

d_call: TRBD1
clone_size: many
j_call: TRBJ1-1
v_call: TRBV5-1
cdr3_nt: TGCGCCAGCCGGGACAGGGCTAGGAACACTGAAGCTTTCTTT
cdr3_aa: CASRDRARNTEAFF

d_call: TRBD1
clone_size: few
j_call: TRBJ2-1
v_call: TRBV7-4
cdr3_nt: TGTGCCAGCAGCTATCCGGGACAGTACAATGAGCAGTTCTTC
cdr3_aa: CASSYPGQYNEQFF

d_call: NA
clone_size: NA
j_call: TRBJ2-2
v_call: TRBV5-1
cdr3_nt: TGCGCCAGCAGCTTGGAGGGGATCGGTACGAACACCGGGGAGCTGTTTTTT
cdr3_aa: CASSLEGIGTNTGELFF

d_call: NA
clone_size: few
j_call: TRBJ2-5
v_call: TRBV6-5
cdr3_nt: TGTGCCAGCAGTTACTCGGGCCACTGGGGCCAAGAGACCCAGTACTTC
cdr3_aa: CASSYSGHWGQETQYF

d_call: NA
clone_size: once
j_call: TRBJ2-3
v_call: TRBV6-5
cdr3_nt: TGTGCCAGCAGTTACGGGCTAGCCAGCACAGATACGCAGTCTTTT
cdr3_aa: CASSYGLASTDTQSF